Each of the 21 T cell receptor beta chains below was sequenced from the same sample in a study of glioma-infiltrating T cells after dendritic cell vaccination. The assay was immunoSEQ multiplex PCR, and TCRdb's table has in-frame clones only and misses some. The repertoire consists of around 60,000 clones, with about 89% occurring once and the leading ten covering under 14%. As to time point: after dendritic cell vaccination, including at tumor progression/relapse. This material consisted of blood, taken after dendritic cell vaccination. The receptors stem from a human donor with glioblastoma.

The V call is TRBV13, the J call TRBJ1-1; tentatively, D is TRBD1 (5 bases). The V gene's germline CDR1 is PRHDT and CDR2 FYEKMQ (reference sequence). Trimming stripped 1 base from V and 1 base from J, with 7 bases between. The CDR3 length is 14 residues. The CDR3 DNA follows: TGTGCCAGCAGCTTAGCGACAGAGAACACTGAAGCTTTCTTT. It yields the protein CASSLATENTEAFF.

This clone turned up a few times. The chain is built from TRBV21-1 and TRBJ2-1; the table's D call TRBD2 went unverified against the DNA. TRBV21-1 is a known pseudogene. This CDR3 is 16 amino acids long. The CDR3 region is CASSPRGRPPWNEQFF. CDR3 coding DNA: TGTGCCAGCAGCCCCCGGGGGAGGCCCCCCTGGAATGAGCAGTTCTTC.

J is TRBJ2-5 and V is TRBV20-1; D not resolved. CDR3 size: 11 residues. Trimming cost V 6 bases and J 5 bases, with 10 bases left between them. Germline V gene data show CDR1 as DFQATT and CDR2 as SNEGSKA (reference sequence). The DNA for the CDR3 is TGCAGTGCCAGGATTCGGGAGACCCAGTACTTC. This codes for CSARIRETQYF.

The chain joins TRBV30 to TRBJ2-5; D is unclear. The V end lost 4 bases, the J end lost 4 bases, and 7 bases lay between the germline ends. The CDR3 has 11 residues. From germline, CDR1 is GTSNPN and CDR2 SVGIG (reference sequence). CDR3 nucleotides: TGTGCCTGGACAATGTCAGAGACCCAGTACTTC. Protein sequence: CAWTMSETQYF. Filled out from reference TRBV30 and TRBJ2-5, the complete variable domain reads SQTIHQWPATLVQPVGSPLSLECTVEGTSNPNLYWYRQAAGRGLQLLFYSVGIGQISSEVPQNLSASRPQDRQFILSSKKLLLSDSGFYLCAWTMSETQYFGPGTRLLVL.

The chain carries TRBV30 and TRBJ2-2; maybe TRBD2 (6 bases). Trimming pared 7 bases from V and 2 bases from J, leaving 8 bases between. Per germline, CDR1 GTSNPN and CDR2 SVGIG (reference sequence). The CDR3 runs to 12 residues. The CDR3 is CASGLNTGELFF. CDR3 nucleotides: TGTGCCTCCGGACTAAACACCGGGGAGCTGTTTTTT.

V gene TRBV7-9 combines with J gene TRBJ1-5, with D unresolved. This CDR3 has 15 residues. The V gene lost 2 bases and the J gene lost 4 bases, with 12 bases spanning the gap. Germline CDR1 SEHNR, CDR2 FQNEAQ (reference sequence). The CDR3 spells CASSLSNSMNQPQHF. The DNA of the CDR3 is TGTGCCAGCAGCTTAAGCAACTCTATGAATCAGCCCCAGCATTTT.

This clone was seen just once. The V gene is TRBV11-2, the J gene TRBJ1-1, with 7 bases lining up with TRBD1. From germline, CDR1 is SGHAT and CDR2 FQNNGV. The CDR3 has 13 amino acids. With V trimmed by 4 bases and J by 5 bases, 4 bases remained unmatched. The DNA of the CDR3 is TGTGCCAGCAGCTCACAGGGGTTGACTGAAGCTTTCTTT. Translation gives CASSSQGLTEAFF.

The V gene is TRBV6-6, the J gene TRBJ1-1, with a tentative D call TRBD1 (5 bases). The CDR3 consists of 13 residues. Germline V CDR1 and CDR2: MNHNY, SVGAGI (reference sequence). Between the trimmed V and J ends, which lost 7 bases and 6 bases, there was a span of 15 bases. CDR3 in DNA: TGTGCCAGCATAGCCCCGGGACTTTCTGAAGCTTTCTTT. This encodes CASIAPGLSEAFF.

The chain carries TRBV18 and TRBJ1-1; no firm D call. This CDR3 has 13 residues. V was pared by 3 bases and J by 1 base, with 6 bases between. CDR1 and CDR2 (germline): KGHSH, LQKENI. CDR3 residues: CASSPTGNTEAFF. The DNA for the CDR3 is TGTGCCAGCTCACCTACGGGGAACACTGAAGCTTTCTTT.

This clone was seen more than once but under ten times. The chain combines TRBV9 with TRBJ2-5; D gene ambiguous. The germline V and J ends were trimmed by 3 bases and 2 bases, with 8 bases remaining between them. CDR3 length: 13 residues. The germline V gene has CDR1 SGDLS and CDR2 YYNGEE. CDR3 sequence: CASSGSVQETQYF. The CDR3 bases are TGTGCCAGCAGCGGGTCGGTACAAGAGACCCAGTACTTC. Combining the CDR3 with reference TRBV9 and TRBJ2-5 gives the whole variable domain DSGVTQTPKHLITATGQRVTLRCSPRSGDLSVYWYQQSLDQGLQFLIQYYNGEERAKGNILERFSAQQFPDLHSELNLSSLELGDSALYFCASSGSVQETQYFGPGTRLLVL.

The V and J genes are TRBV2 and TRBJ1-2; 9 bases are shared with TRBD1. This CDR3 spans 15 amino acids. The germline gives CDR1 SNHLY, CDR2 FYNNEI. With V trimmed by 5 bases and J by 4 bases, 8 bases remained unmatched. The CDR3 protein is CASSSMTGGSYGYTF. CDR3 bases: TGTGCCAGCAGTTCAATGACAGGGGGAAGCTATGGCTACACCTTC.

With regard to this clone: The same CDR3 arises from other DNA sequences in this sample as well. The V and J genes are TRBV7-6 and TRBJ1-6, with D perhaps matching TRBD1 (6 bases). The germline CDR1 and CDR2 sequences are SGHVS and FNYEAQ. Trimming took 5 bases from V and 5 from J, leaving 13 bases between them. CDR3 length: 15 amino acids. The CDR3 is CASSPSTGNNSPLHF. CDR3 nucleotide sequence: TGTGCCAGCAGCCCGTCGACAGGAAATAATTCACCCCTCCACTTT.

The chain couples TRBV9 to TRBJ2-3; TRBD2 aligns across 12 bases. CDR1 is SGDLS and CDR2 is YYNGEE in the germline V gene. The CDR3 loop spans 17 amino acids. The V segment lost 3 bases and the J segment 0 bases; nucleotides outside the gene matches: 5. CDR3 region: CASSEHGLAGSTDTQYF. CDR3 nucleotides: TGTGCCAGCAGCGAGCACGGACTAGCGGGAAGCACAGATACGCAGTATTTT. Full variable domain (outside the CDR3, taken from reference TRBV9 and TRBJ2-3): DSGVTQTPKHLITATGQRVTLRCSPRSGDLSVYWYQQSLDQGLQFLIQYYNGEERAKGNILERFSAQQFPDLHSELNLSSLELGDSALYFCASSEHGLAGSTDTQYFGPGTRLTVL.

The J gene is TRBJ1-2, the V gene TRBV5-1; 7 nucleotides align to TRBD1. J was trimmed by 0 bases and V by 5 bases; bases with no gene match: 7. Germline V CDR1 and CDR2: SGHRS, YFSETQ. The length of the CDR3 is 15 residues. CDR3 DNA: TGCGCCAGCAGAGGGACAGCTTTAGCTAACTATGGCTACACCTTC. Its protein product is CASRGTALANYGYTF.

The chain uses TRBV7-2 and TRBJ2-4; 10 positions agree with TRBD2. From germline, CDR1 is SGHTA and CDR2 FQGNSA. The J segment lost 14 bases and the V segment lost 1 base, leaving 11 bases of the junction unmatched. CDR3 length: 15 residues. The CDR3 is CASSLGGLAVPRKYF. CDR3 in DNA: TGTGCCAGCAGCTTAGGCGGACTAGCGGTCCCCCGGAAGTACTTC.

The chain's CDR3 is CASSIDRVKDEQFF. The CDR3 bases are TGTGCCAGCAGCATCGACAGGGTAAAGGATGAGCAGTTCTTC. The chain combines TRBV7-8 with TRBJ2-1; 7 bases align to TRBD1. V gave up 5 bases and J gave up 8 bases; unmatched junction bases: 9. Germline CDR1 SGHVS, CDR2 FQNEAQ. The CDR3 is 14 residues long.

The chain has TRBV6-6 and TRBJ1-3; D is possibly TRBD1 (5 bases). This CDR3 contains 15 residues. V was cut by 6 bases and J by 4 bases, with 16 bases left in between. Germline lookup yields CDR1 MNHNY and CDR2 SVGAGI (reference sequence). CDR3 sequence: CASRPNGGSGNTIYF. In nucleotides, the CDR3 is TGTGCCAGCAGACCAAACGGGGGGTCAGGAAACACCATATATTTT.

V usage is TRBV6-5 and J usage is TRBJ2-2; no clear D. V gave up 6 bases and J gave up 5 bases, with 10 bases separating them. This CDR3 comprises 13 residues. Germline values: CDR1 MNHEY, CDR2 SVGAGI. The CDR3 nucleotides are TGTGCCAGCAGCTCTATTGCAACCGGGGAGCTGTTTTTT. The encoded protein is CASSSIATGELFF.

This clone was observed a single time. The rearrangement uses TRBV7-2 and TRBJ1-1, with D unclear. The CDR3 length is 14 residues. The ends were cut back, 8 bases at V and 0 bases at J, with 13 bases in the middle. Germline CDR1 is SGHTA and CDR2 is FQGNSA. DNA of the CDR3: TGTGCCAGCTTAAGGGCGGGCATGAACACTGAAGCTTTCTTT. Translation gives CASLRAGMNTEAFF.

This clone was counted once. The chain employs TRBV7-8 and TRBJ2-7; TRBD2 matches at 10 bases. The V gene end was trimmed by 7 bases and the J gene end by 3 bases; junction bases not matched to a gene: 6. The CDR3 covers 14 residues. CDR1 and CDR2 from the germline V gene are SGHVS and FQNEAQ. CDR3 sequence: CASTIAGGYYEQYF. CDR3 coding DNA: TGTGCCAGCACCATAGCGGGGGGTTACTACGAGCAGTACTTC. Using reference TRBV7-8 and TRBJ2-7 for the parts outside the CDR3, the full variable domain is GAGVSQSPRYKVAKRGQDVALRCDPISGHVSLFWYQQALGQGPEFLTYFQNEAQLDKSGLPSDRFFAERPEGSVSTLKIQRTQQEDSAVYLCASTIAGGYYEQYFGPGTRLTVT.

This rearrangement joins TRBV11-2 to TRBJ1-1; TRBD1 matches at 10 bases. CDR1 is SGHAT, CDR2 FQNNGV, per germline. The CDR3 runs to 15 residues. V was pared by 5 bases and J by 5 bases, with 8 bases of the junction left unmatched. The chain's CDR3 is CASSPPPGQGTEAFF. CDR3 bases: TGTGCCAGCAGCCCACCACCGGGACAGGGGACTGAAGCTTTCTTT.